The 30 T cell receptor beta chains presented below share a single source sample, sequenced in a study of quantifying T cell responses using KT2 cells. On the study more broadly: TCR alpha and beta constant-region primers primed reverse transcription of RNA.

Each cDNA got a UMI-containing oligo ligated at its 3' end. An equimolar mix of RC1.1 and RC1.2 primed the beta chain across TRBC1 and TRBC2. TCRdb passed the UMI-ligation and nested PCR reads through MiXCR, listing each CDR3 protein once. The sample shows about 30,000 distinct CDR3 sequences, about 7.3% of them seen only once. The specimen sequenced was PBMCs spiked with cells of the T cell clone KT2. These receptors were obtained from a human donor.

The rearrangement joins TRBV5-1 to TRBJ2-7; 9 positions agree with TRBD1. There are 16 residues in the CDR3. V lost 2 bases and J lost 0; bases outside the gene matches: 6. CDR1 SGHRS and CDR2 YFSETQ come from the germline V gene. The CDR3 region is CASSFLTGQGSYEQYF. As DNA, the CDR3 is TGCGCCAGCAGCTTCCTGACGGGACAGGGCTCCTACGAGCAGTACTTC.

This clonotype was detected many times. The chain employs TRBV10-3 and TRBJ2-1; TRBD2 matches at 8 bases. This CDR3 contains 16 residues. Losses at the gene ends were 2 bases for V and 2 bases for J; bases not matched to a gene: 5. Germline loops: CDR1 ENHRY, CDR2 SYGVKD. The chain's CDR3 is CAISERAGGAYNEQFF. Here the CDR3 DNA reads TGTGCCATCAGTGAGCGGGCGGGGGGAGCCTACAATGAGCAGTTCTTC.

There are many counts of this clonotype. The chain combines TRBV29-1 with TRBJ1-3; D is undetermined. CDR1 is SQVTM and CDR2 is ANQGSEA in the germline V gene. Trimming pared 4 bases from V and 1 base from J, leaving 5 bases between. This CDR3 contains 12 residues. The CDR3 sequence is CSVGGSGNTIYF. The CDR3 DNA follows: TGCAGCGTTGGGGGTTCTGGAAACACCATATATTTT.

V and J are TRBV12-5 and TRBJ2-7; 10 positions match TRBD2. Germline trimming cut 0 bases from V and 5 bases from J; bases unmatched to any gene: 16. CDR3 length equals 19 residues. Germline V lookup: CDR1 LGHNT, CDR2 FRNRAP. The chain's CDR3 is CASGLVVGTSEPSPHEQYF. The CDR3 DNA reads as TGTGCTAGTGGTTTGGTAGTAGGGACTAGCGAACCTAGCCCCCACGAGCAGTACTTC.

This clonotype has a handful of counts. CDR3 coding DNA: TGCAGTGCTAGCAACGTACTAGCGACCCCTGGGCCAGATACGCAGTATTTT. This gives the protein CSASNVLATPGPDTQYF. This chain uses TRBV20-1 with TRBJ2-3; 7 bases fit TRBD2. This CDR3 region has 17 residues. Germline V gene sequence: CDR1 DFQATT, CDR2 SNEGSKA (reference sequence). J gave up 4 bases and V 3 bases, and 16 bases lay outside the gene matches.

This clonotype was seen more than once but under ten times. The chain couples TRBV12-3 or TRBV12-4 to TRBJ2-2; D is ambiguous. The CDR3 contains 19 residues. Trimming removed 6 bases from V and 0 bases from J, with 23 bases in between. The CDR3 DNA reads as TGTGCCAGCAGAGCCCGCCCTTTCGTTGCGGACGCGAACACCGGGGAGCTGTTTTTT. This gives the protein CASRARPFVADANTGELFF.

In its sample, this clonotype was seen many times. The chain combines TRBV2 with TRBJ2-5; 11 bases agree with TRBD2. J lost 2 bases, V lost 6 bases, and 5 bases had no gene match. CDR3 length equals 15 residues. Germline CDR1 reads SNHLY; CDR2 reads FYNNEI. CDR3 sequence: CASRRRLAGQETQYF. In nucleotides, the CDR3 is TGTGCCAGCAGGCGTAGACTAGCGGGGCAAGAGACCCAGTACTTC.

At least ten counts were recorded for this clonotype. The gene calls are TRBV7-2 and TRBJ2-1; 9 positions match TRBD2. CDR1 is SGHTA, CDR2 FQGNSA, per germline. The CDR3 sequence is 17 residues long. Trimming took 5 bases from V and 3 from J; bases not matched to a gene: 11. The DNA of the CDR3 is TGTGCCAGCAGCCCCATCCTTAGCGGGGGATTCTACAATGAGCAGTTCTTC. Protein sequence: CASSPILSGGFYNEQFF.

CDR3 in amino acids: CASSPDGHNQPQHF. CDR3 sequence (DNA): TGCGCCAGCAGCCCCGACGGGCACAATCAGCCCCAGCATTTT. The gene calls are TRBV5-1 and TRBJ1-5; D gene unclear. Germline lookup yields CDR1 SGHRS and CDR2 YFSETQ. This CDR3 is 14 amino acids long. V was cut by 4 bases and J by 3 bases, with 11 bases left in between.

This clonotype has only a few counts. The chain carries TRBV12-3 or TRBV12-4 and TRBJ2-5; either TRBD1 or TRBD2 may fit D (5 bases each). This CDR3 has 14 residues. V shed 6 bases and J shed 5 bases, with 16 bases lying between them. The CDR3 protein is CASRDYRGRETQYF. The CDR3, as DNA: TGTGCCAGCAGAGACTACCGGGGCCGGGAGACCCAGTACTTC.

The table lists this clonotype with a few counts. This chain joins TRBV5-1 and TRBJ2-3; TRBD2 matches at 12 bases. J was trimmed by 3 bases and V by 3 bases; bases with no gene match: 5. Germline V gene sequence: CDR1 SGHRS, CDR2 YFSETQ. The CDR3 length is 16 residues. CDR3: CASSSRLAGATDTQYF. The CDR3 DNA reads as TGCGCCAGCAGCTCGCGACTAGCGGGGGCTACAGATACGCAGTATTTT.

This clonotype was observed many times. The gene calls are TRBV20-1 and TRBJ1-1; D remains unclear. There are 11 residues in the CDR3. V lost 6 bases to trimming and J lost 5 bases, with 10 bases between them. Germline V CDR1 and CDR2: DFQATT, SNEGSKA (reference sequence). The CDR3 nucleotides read TGCAGTGCAGGGAGGTGGACTGAAGCTTTCTTT. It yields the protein CSAGRWTEAFF.

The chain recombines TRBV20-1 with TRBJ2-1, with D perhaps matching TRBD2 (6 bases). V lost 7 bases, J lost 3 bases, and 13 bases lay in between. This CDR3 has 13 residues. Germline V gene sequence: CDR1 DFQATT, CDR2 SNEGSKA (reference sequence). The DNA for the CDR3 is TGCAGTGTCCGGAGGGACGTCTACAATGAGCAGTTCTTC. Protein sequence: CSVRRDVYNEQFF.

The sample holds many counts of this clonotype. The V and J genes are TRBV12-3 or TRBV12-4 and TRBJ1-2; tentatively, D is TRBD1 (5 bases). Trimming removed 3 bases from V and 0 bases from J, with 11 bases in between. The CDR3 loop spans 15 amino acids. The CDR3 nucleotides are TGTGCCAGCAGTTTTATAGACAGATCTAACTATGGCTACACCTTC. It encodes CASSFIDRSNYGYTF.

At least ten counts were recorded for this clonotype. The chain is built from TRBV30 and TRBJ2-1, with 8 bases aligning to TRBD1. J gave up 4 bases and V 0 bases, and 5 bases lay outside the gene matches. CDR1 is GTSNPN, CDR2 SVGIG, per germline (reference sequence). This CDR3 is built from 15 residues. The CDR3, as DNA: TGTGCCTGGAGTGTAAGAACAGGGGGGTACAATGAGCAGTTCTTC. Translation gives CAWSVRTGGYNEQFF.

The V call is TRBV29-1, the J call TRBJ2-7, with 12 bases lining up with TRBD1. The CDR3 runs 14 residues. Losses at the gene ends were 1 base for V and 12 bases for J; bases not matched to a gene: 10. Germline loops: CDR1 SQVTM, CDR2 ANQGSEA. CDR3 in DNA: TGCAGCGTTGAAGCCGGGACAGGGGGCCGGAGGAGGTACTTC. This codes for CSVEAGTGGRRRYF.

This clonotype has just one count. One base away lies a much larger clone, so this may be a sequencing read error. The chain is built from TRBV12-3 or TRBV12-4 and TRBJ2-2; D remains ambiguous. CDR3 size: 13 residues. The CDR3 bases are TGTGCCGGCAGCCCACACCATCCCGGGGAGCTGTTTTTT. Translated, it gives CAGSPHHPGELFF.

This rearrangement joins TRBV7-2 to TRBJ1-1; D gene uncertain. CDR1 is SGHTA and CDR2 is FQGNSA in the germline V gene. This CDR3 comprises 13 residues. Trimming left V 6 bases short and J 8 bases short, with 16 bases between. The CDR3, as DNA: TGTGCCAGCAGAGCCCCTACGGGGAGCGAAGCTTTCTTT. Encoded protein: CASRAPTGSEAFF.

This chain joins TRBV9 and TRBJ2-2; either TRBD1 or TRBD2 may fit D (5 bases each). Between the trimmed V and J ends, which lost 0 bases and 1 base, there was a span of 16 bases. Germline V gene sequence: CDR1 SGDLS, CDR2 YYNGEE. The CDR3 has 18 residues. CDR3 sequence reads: CASSVELRRQGNTGELFF. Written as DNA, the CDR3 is TGTGCCAGCAGCGTAGAGCTCAGGAGGCAGGGGAACACCGGGGAGCTGTTTTTT.

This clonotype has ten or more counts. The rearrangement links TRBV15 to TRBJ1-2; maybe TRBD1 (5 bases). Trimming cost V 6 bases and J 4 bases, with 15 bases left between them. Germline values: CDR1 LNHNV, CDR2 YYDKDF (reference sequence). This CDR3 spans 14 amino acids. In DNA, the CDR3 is TGTGCCACCAGAGTAGGGGATGATGCCTATGGCTACACCTTC. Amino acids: CATRVGDDAYGYTF.

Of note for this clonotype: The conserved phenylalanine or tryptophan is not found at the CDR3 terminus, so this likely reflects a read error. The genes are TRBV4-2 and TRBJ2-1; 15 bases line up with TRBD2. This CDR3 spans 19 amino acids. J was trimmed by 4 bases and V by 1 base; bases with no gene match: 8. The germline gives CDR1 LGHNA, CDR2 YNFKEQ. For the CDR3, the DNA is TGTGCCAGCAGCCAAGTTCACGGACTAGCGGGGGGGCCGTACAATGAGCAGTTCCTC. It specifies CASSQVHGLAGGPYNEQFL.

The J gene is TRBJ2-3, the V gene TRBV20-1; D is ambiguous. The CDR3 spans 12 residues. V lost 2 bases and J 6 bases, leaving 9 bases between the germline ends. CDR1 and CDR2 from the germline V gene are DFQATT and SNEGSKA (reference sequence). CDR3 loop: CSARSARDTQYF. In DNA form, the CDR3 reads TGCAGTGCTAGATCAGCGAGGGATACGCAGTATTTT.

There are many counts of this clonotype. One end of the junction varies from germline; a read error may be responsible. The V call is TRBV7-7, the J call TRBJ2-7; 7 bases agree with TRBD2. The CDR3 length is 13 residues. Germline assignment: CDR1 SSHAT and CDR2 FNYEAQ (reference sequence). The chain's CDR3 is CASSVGAGSEQYF. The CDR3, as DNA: TGTGCTAGCAGCGTTGGAGCGGGGAGCGAGCAGTACTTC.

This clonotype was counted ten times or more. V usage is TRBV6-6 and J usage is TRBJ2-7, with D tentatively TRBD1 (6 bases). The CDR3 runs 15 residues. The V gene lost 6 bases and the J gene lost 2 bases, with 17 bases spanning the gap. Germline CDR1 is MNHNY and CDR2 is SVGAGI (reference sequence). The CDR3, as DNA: TGTGCCAGCAGCATCCAAGGGACATCCACCTACGAGCAGTACTTC. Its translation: CASSIQGTSTYEQYF.

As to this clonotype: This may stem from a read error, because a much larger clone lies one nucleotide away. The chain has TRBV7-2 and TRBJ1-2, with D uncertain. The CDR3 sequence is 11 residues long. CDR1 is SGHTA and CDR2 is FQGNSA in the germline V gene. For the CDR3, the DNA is TGTGCCAGCAGCTTATTTGATGGCTACGCCTTC. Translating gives CASSLFDGYAF.

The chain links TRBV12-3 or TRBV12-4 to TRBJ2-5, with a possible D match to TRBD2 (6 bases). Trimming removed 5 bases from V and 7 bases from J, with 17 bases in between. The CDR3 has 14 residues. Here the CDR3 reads CASSPSRGRSTQYF. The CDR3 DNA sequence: TGTGCCAGCAGTCCATCCCGGGGGAGGTCGACCCAGTACTTC.

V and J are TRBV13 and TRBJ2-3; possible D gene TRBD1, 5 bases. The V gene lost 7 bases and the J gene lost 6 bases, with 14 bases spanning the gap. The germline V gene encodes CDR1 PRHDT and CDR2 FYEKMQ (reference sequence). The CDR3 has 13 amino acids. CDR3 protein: CASTPGIRDTQYF. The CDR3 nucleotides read TGTGCCAGCACACCAGGGATCCGGGATACGCAGTATTTT.

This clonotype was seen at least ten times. The CDR3 here is CATTNGQATEAFF. In DNA, the CDR3 is TGTGCCACCACAAACGGACAGGCCACTGAAGCTTTCTTT. The chain has TRBV24-1 and TRBJ1-1, with TRBD1 matching 7 bases. V trimming: 8 bases; J trimming: 4 bases; junction bases outside the gene matches: 6. This CDR3 has 13 amino acids. The V gene's germline CDR1 is KGHDR and CDR2 SFDVKD.

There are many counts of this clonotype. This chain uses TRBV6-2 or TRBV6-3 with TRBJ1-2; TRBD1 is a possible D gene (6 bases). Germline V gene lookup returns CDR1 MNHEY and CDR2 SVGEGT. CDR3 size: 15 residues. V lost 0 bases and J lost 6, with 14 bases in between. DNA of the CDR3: TGTGCCAGCAGTTACTCCGTCAGGGGAAGAGATGGCTACACCTTC. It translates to CASSYSVRGRDGYTF.

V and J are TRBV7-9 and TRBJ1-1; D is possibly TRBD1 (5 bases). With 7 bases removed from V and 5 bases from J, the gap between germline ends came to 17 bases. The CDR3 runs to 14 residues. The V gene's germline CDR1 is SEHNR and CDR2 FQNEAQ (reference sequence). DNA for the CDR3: TGTGCCAGCACCAATGCGGGGGGAGGGACTGAAGCTTTCTTT. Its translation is CASTNAGGGTEAFF.